The 25 T cell receptor beta chains below were found in one sample sequenced in a study of T cell changes during pregnancy in multiple sclerosis. Libraries were prepared by immunoSEQ multiplex PCR; TCRdb keeps only in-frame clonotypes and omits some of them. The sample holds about 53,000 clones, 85% to 90% seen once. Sample: peripheral blood, taken after pregnancy. These receptor sequences come from a female donor in good health, enrolled as a control in a pregnancy study.

The V gene is TRBV7-3, the J gene TRBJ2-3; D unclear. Germline V CDR1 and CDR2: SGHTA, FQGTGA. The length of the CDR3 is 14 residues. With 2 bases removed from V and 2 bases from J, the gap between germline ends came to 8 bases. The chain's CDR3 is CASSLSRDTDTQYF. Here the CDR3 DNA reads TGTGCCAGCAGCTTATCAAGAGACACAGATACGCAGTATTTT. The full variable domain, with the rest looked up from reference TRBV7-3 and TRBJ2-3, is GAGVSQTPSNKVTEKGKYVELRCDPISGHTALYWYRQSLGQGPEFLIYFQGTGAADDSGLPNDRFFAVRPEGSVSTLKIQRTERGDSAVYLCASSLSRDTDTQYFGPGTRLTVL.

This chain links TRBV7-9 with TRBJ1-2, with 8 nucleotides matching TRBD1. The CDR3 is made up of 14 amino acids. The V segment lost 5 bases and the J segment 6 bases; nucleotides outside the gene matches: 8. Germline V lookup: CDR1 SEHNR, CDR2 FQNEAQ (reference sequence). The CDR3 is CASSPWTGKDGYTF. The CDR3 DNA reads as TGTGCCAGCAGCCCTTGGACAGGGAAGGATGGCTACACCTTC.

The chain combines TRBV25-1 with TRBJ2-3; 7 positions match TRBD1. CDR1 MGHDK and CDR2 SYGVNS come from the germline V gene. J gave up 5 bases and V 0 bases, and 8 bases lay outside the gene matches. The CDR3 totals 16 residues. The CDR3 region is CASSEYPDRNGDTQYF. CDR3 nucleotide sequence: TGTGCCAGCAGTGAATACCCGGACAGGAACGGAGATACGCAGTATTTT.

This rearrangement joins TRBV9 to TRBJ2-7; a possible D gene is TRBD1 (5 bases). The length of the CDR3 is 13 residues. From germline, CDR1 is SGDLS and CDR2 YYNGEE. Trimming removed 3 bases at V and 7 bases at J, with 14 bases between. Here the CDR3 DNA reads TGTGCCAGCAGCGCCCATCAGGGTCGGGAGCAGTACTTC. It codes for CASSAHQGREQYF.

CDR3 protein: CASSRAGQGYGYTF. CDR3 sequence (DNA): TGTGCCAGCAGTCGAGCGGGGCAGGGCTATGGCTACACCTTC. The chain uses TRBV25-1 and TRBJ1-2, with D possibly being TRBD1 (5 bases). CDR1 is MGHDK and CDR2 is SYGVNS in the germline V gene. The CDR3 runs 14 residues. V was clipped by 5 bases and J by 4 bases, with 14 bases between them.

This rearrangement joins TRBV7-2 to TRBJ2-3; 9 nucleotides line up with TRBD2. From germline, CDR1 is SGHTA and CDR2 FQGNSA. CDR3 length: 15 residues. Germline trimming cut 1 base from V and 2 bases from J; bases unmatched to any gene: 1. The CDR3 here is CASSLGGGATDTQYF. CDR3 DNA: TGTGCCAGCAGCTTAGGCGGGGGGGCCACAGATACGCAGTATTTT.

The chain links TRBV18 to TRBJ2-3, with D uncertain. The V gene's germline CDR1 is KGHSH and CDR2 LQKENI. The V end lost 0 bases, the J end lost 7 bases, and 8 bases lay between the germline ends. This CDR3 contains 13 residues. The CDR3 spells CASSPPVRHTQYF. DNA of the CDR3: TGTGCCAGCTCACCACCGGTGAGGCATACGCAGTATTTT.

This sequence joins TRBV18 and TRBJ1-4; 8 bases are shared with TRBD1. The CDR3 covers 15 residues. Losses at the gene ends were 3 bases for V and 5 bases for J; bases not matched to a gene: 5. From germline, CDR1 is KGHSH and CDR2 LQKENI. The CDR3 is CASSPIGQGNEKLFF. The CDR3 DNA reads as TGTGCCAGCTCACCCATCGGACAGGGAAATGAAAAACTGTTTTTT. The full variable domain, rest sourced from reference TRBV18 and TRBJ1-4, is NAGVMQNPRHLVRRRGQEARLRCSPMKGHSHVYWYRQLPEEGLKFMVYLQKENIIDESGMPKERFSAEFPKEGPSILRIQQVVRGDSAAYFCASSPIGQGNEKLFFGSGTQLSVL.

The chain links TRBV2 to TRBJ1-4, with D maybe TRBD1 (6 bases). V was pared by 4 bases and J by 5 bases, with 17 bases between. The CDR3 consists of 16 residues. Germline CDR1 is SNHLY and CDR2 is FYNNEI. CDR3 nucleotides: TGTGCCAGCAGTGGAAACTTGGGGGGGGGCAATGAAAAACTGTTTTTT. Amino acids: CASSGNLGGGNEKLFF.

This chain connects TRBV6-5 to TRBJ2-5; a weak D match, TRBD2 (7 bases). Trimming removed 9 bases from V and 1 base from J, with 12 bases in between. This CDR3 is 13 amino acids long. Germline loops: CDR1 MNHEY, CDR2 SVGAGI. CDR3 loop: CASSRGPQETQYF. The DNA of the CDR3 is TGTGCCAGTTCGCGGGGGCCCCAAGAGACCCAGTACTTC.

This clone has more than one count but fewer than ten. The gene calls are TRBV5-1 and TRBJ2-7; D is undetermined. The CDR3 is 13 amino acids. CDR1 SGHRS and CDR2 YFSETQ come from the germline V gene. The ends were cut back, 1 base at V and 2 bases at J, with 7 bases in the middle. The CDR3 nucleotides read TGCGCCAGCAGCTTGCCCCCTACCTACGAGCAGTACTTC. Protein: CASSLPPTYEQYF.

The genes are TRBV6-1 and TRBJ2-1; TRBD2 aligns across 10 bases. The ends lost 8 bases at V and 9 bases at J; junction bases unmatched: 13. The germline V gene encodes CDR1 MNHNS and CDR2 SASEGT. The length of the CDR3 is 15 residues. The CDR3 spells CASARPSGSWGEQFF. CDR3 sequence (DNA): TGTGCCAGCGCAAGGCCTAGCGGGAGTTGGGGTGAGCAGTTCTTC.

A single count supports this clone. This chain connects TRBV6-5 to TRBJ2-1; the match to TRBD2 covers 8 bases. Looked up from germline, CDR1 is MNHEY and CDR2 is SVGAGI. This CDR3 contains 15 residues. Losses at the gene ends were 6 bases for V and 5 bases for J; bases not matched to a gene: 9. CDR3 DNA: TGTGCCAGCAGCCCCGATCGACTAGCGCACAATGAGCAGTTCTTC. Translated: CASSPDRLAHNEQFF.

This chain joins TRBV5-1 and TRBJ2-7; no clear D gene. Germline V CDR1 and CDR2: SGHRS, YFSETQ. Trimming pared 1 base from V and 0 bases from J, leaving 14 bases between. CDR3 length: 16 residues. The chain's CDR3 is CASSLSPLPTSYEQYF. DNA of the CDR3: TGCGCCAGCAGCTTGAGTCCACTACCTACCTCCTACGAGCAGTACTTC.

CDR3 amino acids: CASSFGGEDGNTIYF. Written as DNA, the CDR3 is TGCGCCAGCAGCTTTGGCGGGGAAGATGGAAACACCATATATTTT. This chain uses TRBV5-1 with TRBJ1-3; no firm D call. V dropped 2 bases and J dropped 3 bases, with 12 bases sitting between them. The CDR3 has 15 amino acids. CDR1 and CDR2 from the germline V gene are SGHRS and YFSETQ.

The chain is built from TRBV6-4 and TRBJ2-2; 8 bases are a match to TRBD2. Per germline, CDR1 MRHNA and CDR2 SNTAGT. After removal of 5 bases from V and 1 base from J, the junction contained 3 bases not matched to a gene. The CDR3 spans 15 residues. CDR3 protein: CASSYTSGNTGELFF. The CDR3 nucleotides read TGTGCCAGCAGTTATACTAGCGGGAACACCGGGGAGCTGTTTTTT.

The genes are TRBV6-1 and TRBJ2-7; TRBD1 matches 9 bases. The V and J ends lost 2 bases and 5 bases, in that order; junction bases with no gene match: 7. This CDR3 has 15 amino acids. Germline CDR1 reads MNHNS; CDR2 reads SASEGT. CDR3: CASSEPGQGNNEQYF. Here the CDR3 DNA reads TGTGCCAGCAGTGAACCGGGACAGGGTAACAACGAGCAGTACTTC.

DNA of the CDR3: TGTGCCAGCAGCTTCTTAGCCGGCGGGCAAGAGACCCAGTACTTC. This sequence encodes CASSFLAGGQETQYF. The V gene is TRBV7-8, the J gene TRBJ2-5; D may be TRBD2 (5 bases). Germline V gene lookup returns CDR1 SGHVS and CDR2 FQNEAQ. Trimming stripped 3 bases from V and 2 bases from J, with 13 bases between. The CDR3 is made up of 15 amino acids.

The CDR3, as DNA: TGTGCCAGCAGCTTAGTGGGTAGCGGGGGTGGGGCTGGGGCCAACGTCCTGACTTTC. It codes for CASSLVGSGGGAGANVLTF. The chain employs TRBV7-2 and TRBJ2-6; 9 positions match TRBD2. Trimming took 1 base from V and 2 from J; bases not matched to a gene: 9. Germline CDR1 and CDR2: SGHTA and FQGNSA. There are 19 residues in the CDR3.

V is TRBV10-3 and J is TRBJ2-1; no clear D. V lost 3 bases and J lost 5, with 11 bases in between. The CDR3 extends over 14 amino acids. Germline CDR1 and CDR2: ENHRY and SYGVKD. The CDR3 loop is CAISERLVNNEQFF. In nucleotides, the CDR3 is TGTGCCATCAGTGAAAGGCTAGTCAACAATGAGCAGTTCTTC.

The genes are TRBV6-5 and TRBJ1-1; 7 bases map to TRBD1. The CDR3 has 14 residues. Trimming at V came to 6 bases and at J to 3 bases, leaving 7 bases not matched to a gene. Germline V gives CDR1 MNHEY, CDR2 SVGAGI. The CDR3 reads CASSQTDRDTEAFF. CDR3 bases: TGTGCCAGCAGCCAAACAGACAGGGACACTGAAGCTTTCTTT.

V is TRBV10-3 and J is TRBJ1-3, with TRBD1 identical over 7 bases. V shed 6 bases and J 0 bases; nucleotides not matched to a gene: 5. From germline, CDR1 is ENHRY and CDR2 SYGVKD. The CDR3 loop spans 15 amino acids. CDR3 nucleotides: TGTGCCATCAGCCTCGACAGGGCCTCTGGAAACACCATATATTTT. Its protein product is CAISLDRASGNTIYF.

The rearrangement links TRBV11-3 to TRBJ2-3; tentatively, D is TRBD2 (5 bases). The CDR3 is 14 amino acids. The V gene lost 5 bases and the J gene lost 2 bases, with 11 bases spanning the gap. Germline loops: CDR1 SGHNT, CDR2 YENEEA. The CDR3 here is CASSPGKITDTQYF. The CDR3 DNA reads as TGTGCCAGCAGCCCGGGGAAAATCACAGATACGCAGTATTTT.

In this sample, this clone turned up a few times. The rearrangement joins TRBV6-4 to TRBJ2-3; 13 positions agree with TRBD2. With V trimmed by 6 bases and J by 3 bases, 6 bases remained unmatched. CDR1 and CDR2 from the germline V gene are MRHNA and SNTAGT. This CDR3 is built from 16 residues. The CDR3 sequence: CASSTGTSGTTDTQYF. DNA for the CDR3: TGTGCCAGCAGCACCGGGACTAGCGGGACAACAGATACGCAGTATTTT.

V usage is TRBV5-6 and J usage is TRBJ2-5; possible D gene TRBD1, 5 bases. Germline CDR1 SGHDT, CDR2 YYEEEE. V shed 1 base and J shed 3 bases, with 16 bases lying between them. CDR3 length: 16 residues. CDR3 loop: CASSLLVGRAKETQYF. CDR3 in DNA: TGTGCCAGCAGCTTGTTAGTGGGGCGCGCGAAAGAGACCCAGTACTTC.